Below are 17 T cell receptor beta chains sequenced from a single sample in a study of blood T cell repertoires in COVID-19. Assay: immunoSEQ multiplex PCR; the TCRdb copy retains only in-frame clones and omits some. The sample yields approximately 180,000 clones, about 83% seen once. Sequencing was carried out using peripheral blood. The receptors derive from a person aged 65 to 85 with COVID-19, enrolled during active disease.

This chain connects TRBV15 to TRBJ1-1; 7 positions agree with TRBD1. CDR3 length: 16 amino acids. The V segment lost 1 base and the J segment 1 base; nucleotides outside the gene matches: 6. Per the germline V gene, CDR1 is LNHNV and CDR2 is YYDKDF (reference sequence). The CDR3 here is CATSRADRAGNTEAFF. The CDR3 DNA reads as TGTGCCACCAGCAGAGCCGACAGGGCCGGGAACACTGAAGCTTTCTTT.

This clone appeared a single time. V is TRBV4-1 and J is TRBJ2-7; 7 bases are shared with TRBD1. After removal of 2 bases from V and 2 bases from J, the junction contained 3 bases not matched to a gene. This CDR3 has 14 amino acids. CDR1 MGHRA and CDR2 YSYEKL come from the germline V gene. The CDR3: CASSQNRGTYEQYF. DNA for the CDR3: TGCGCCAGCAGCCAAAACAGGGGAACCTACGAGCAGTACTTC.

V and J are TRBV7-9 and TRBJ2-1; D is ambiguous. V was shortened by 6 bases and J by 5 bases, with 5 bases between the two germline ends. The CDR3 runs to 11 residues. Germline values: CDR1 SEHNR, CDR2 FQNEAQ (reference sequence). Here the CDR3 DNA reads TGTGCCAGCAGAGCCAACAATGAGCAGTTCTTC. It translates to CASRANNEQFF.

J is TRBJ2-6 and V is TRBV2, with a weak D call TRBD2 (5 bases). The V and J ends lost 3 bases and 4 bases respectively, with 10 bases between them. The CDR3 consists of 15 residues. Germline V gene data show CDR1 as SNHLY and CDR2 as FYNNEI. This CDR3 is CASSDVGRGANVLTF. As DNA, the CDR3 is TGTGCCAGCAGTGATGTAGGGAGAGGGGCCAACGTCCTGACTTTC.

The chain carries TRBV15 and TRBJ2-1, with 11 bases aligning to TRBD2. V lost 1 base to trimming and J lost 3 bases; unmatched junction nucleotides: 2. The CDR3 has 16 amino acids. Germline-derived CDR1 and CDR2 are LNHNV and YYDKDF (reference sequence). The CDR3 DNA follows: TGTGCCACCAGCAGAGCTAGCGGGGGGAACTACAATGAGCAGTTCTTC. As protein: CATSRASGGNYNEQFF. The whole variable domain, filled in from reference TRBV15 and TRBJ2-1, reads DAMVIQNPRYQVTQFGKPVTLSCSQTLNHNVMYWYQQKSSQAPKLLFHYYDKDFNNEADTPDNFQSRRPNTSFCFLDIRSPGLGDTAMYLCATSRASGGNYNEQFFGPGTRLTVL.

The V and J genes are TRBV12-3 or TRBV12-4 and TRBJ2-7; possibly TRBD1 for D (5 bases). V lost 3 bases, J lost 0 bases, and 6 bases lay in between. The CDR3 contains 13 residues. The CDR3 is CASSFDSSYEQYF. Written as DNA, the CDR3 is TGTGCCAGCAGTTTTGACAGCTCCTACGAGCAGTACTTC.

The V and J genes are TRBV4-3 and TRBJ1-4; TRBD1 matches 7 bases. This CDR3 has 17 amino acids. Germline CDR1 LGHNA, CDR2 YSLEER. The junction had 14 bases not matched to a gene; V was cut back by 3 bases and J by 7 bases. The CDR3 loop reads CASSHFLIQGLGEKLFF. DNA for the CDR3: TGCGCCAGCAGCCATTTCCTCATACAGGGGTTAGGTGAAAAACTGTTTTTT.

This chain uses TRBV2 with TRBJ1-1; D gene ambiguous. Germline values: CDR1 SNHLY, CDR2 FYNNEI. This CDR3 comprises 12 residues. Trimming removed 3 bases from V and 8 bases from J, with 10 bases in between. As DNA, the CDR3 is TGTGCCAGCAGTGAGGAGTCTGTGGAAGCTTTCTTT. Translating gives CASSEESVEAFF.

The chain combines TRBV19 with TRBJ1-5, with 8 nucleotides matching TRBD1. Germline-derived CDR1 and CDR2 are LNHDA and SQIVND (reference sequence). V lost 5 bases to trimming and J lost 11 bases; unmatched junction nucleotides: 8. The CDR3 is made up of 13 amino acids. CDR3 coding DNA: TGTGCCAGTAGTGGACAGGGCACGGTGGCCCAGCATTTT. As protein: CASSGQGTVAQHF. The variable domain in full, completed from reference TRBV19 and TRBJ1-5, reads DGGITQSPKYLFRKEGQNVTLSCEQNLNHDAMYWYRQDPGQGLRLIYYSQIVNDFQKGDIAEGYSVSREKKESFPLTVTSAQKNPTAFYLCASSGQGTVAQHFGDGTRLSIL.

The genes are TRBV9 and TRBJ2-1, with TRBD2 matching 12 bases. The CDR3 runs to 16 residues. V was clipped by 1 base and J by 10 bases; unmatched bases: 9. Germline V gene lookup returns CDR1 SGDLS and CDR2 YYNGEE. The CDR3 nucleotides read TGTGCCAGCAGCGTAAAGACTAGCGGGGGCCGGCGAGAGCAGTTCTTC. This encodes CASSVKTSGGRREQFF.

The V call is TRBV3-1 (or the pseudogene TRBV3-2), the J call TRBJ1-3, with no clear D. Deletions cut 2 bases from V and 0 bases from J, with 5 bases between. The germline gives CDR1 LGHDT, CDR2 YNNKEL (reference sequence). This CDR3 is built from 14 residues. CDR3 loop: CASSQSGSGNTIYF. The CDR3 nucleotides are TGTGCCAGCAGCCAATCGGGCTCTGGAAACACCATATATTTT.

A single count supports this clone. The chain employs TRBV6-5 and TRBJ2-1; D might be TRBD1 (5 bases). The V gene lost 4 bases and the J gene lost 4 bases, with 11 bases spanning the gap. This CDR3 is built from 14 residues. From germline, CDR1 is MNHEY and CDR2 SVGAGI. The CDR3 DNA reads as TGTGCCAGCAGTTGGGGCAGGGCTTACAATGAGCAGTTCTTC. This gives the protein CASSWGRAYNEQFF.

The J gene is TRBJ2-1, the V gene TRBV7-9; 9 bases align to TRBD2. The CDR3 runs to 15 residues. The V and J ends lost 2 bases and 5 bases, in that order; junction bases with no gene match: 4. Per the germline V gene, CDR1 is SEHNR and CDR2 is FQNEAQ (reference sequence). The CDR3 DNA reads as TGTGCCAGCAGCTTATCGGGACTAGCTAACAATGAGCAGTTCTTC. Translation: CASSLSGLANNEQFF.

The chain has TRBV16 and TRBJ1-6; no definite D call. This CDR3 has 14 amino acids. V was pared by 5 bases and J by 9 bases, with 14 bases between. Germline V lookup: CDR1 KGHSY, CDR2 FQNENV. The chain's CDR3 is CASSVRVDLSPLHF. The CDR3 bases are TGTGCCAGCAGCGTCCGGGTCGATCTTTCACCCCTCCACTTT.

This clone was picked up a small number of times. This chain's CDR3 is CASSLNRGRETQYF. The CDR3 nucleotides read TGTGCCAGCTCTCTCAACAGGGGGCGGGAGACCCAGTACTTC. The chain has TRBV18 and TRBJ2-5; 9 nucleotides match TRBD1. The ends lost 6 bases at V and 5 bases at J; junction bases unmatched: 7. Germline V gives CDR1 KGHSH, CDR2 LQKENI. CDR3 length: 14 residues. The full variable domain, its missing parts supplied by reference TRBV18 and TRBJ2-5, is NAGVMQNPRHLVRRRGQEARLRCSPMKGHSHVYWYRQLPEEGLKFMVYLQKENIIDESGMPKERFSAEFPKEGPSILRIQQVVRGDSAAYFCASSLNRGRETQYFGPGTRLLVL.

J is TRBJ2-6 and V is TRBV7-3; D ambiguous. V was pared by 4 bases and J by 0 bases, with 7 bases between. The CDR3 extends over 15 amino acids. Germline values: CDR1 SGHTA, CDR2 FQGTGA. CDR3 nucleotide sequence: TGTGCCAGCAGCTCGCTTAGCTCTGGGGCCAACGTCCTGACTTTC. As protein: CASSSLSSGANVLTF.

V and J are TRBV5-1 and TRBJ2-1, with 8 bases identical to TRBD2. The V gene's germline CDR1 is SGHRS and CDR2 YFSETQ. V lost 4 bases to trimming and J lost 5 bases; unmatched junction nucleotides: 8. The CDR3 has 15 residues. CDR3 amino acids: CASSPAGVRNNEQFF. The CDR3 region has the DNA TGCGCCAGCAGCCCAGCGGGAGTCAGGAACAATGAGCAGTTCTTC.